Listed below are T cell receptor beta chains from one sample, sequenced in a study of identical twins. TCRdb passed the 5' RACE reads through MiXCR, listing each CDR3 protein once. The sample holds some 630,000 distinct CDR3 sequences; 7.1% are singletons and the top ten take about 1.5%. The same sample was also used in a study of yellow fever vaccine responses in identical twins.

Sequenced sample: PBMCs. These receptors originate from a young woman in good health. Both conserved end residues are part of each CDR3. Each record gives: V gene, J gene, D gene, clone size, CDR3 DNA, CDR3 protein. D genes are given only for firm matches. Expanded clones get a size class; other rows say once, few or many, or leave the size out.

V: TRBV29-1; J: TRBJ2-7; D: -; size: many; DNA: TGCAGCGTTGAGGGGGAAAACTACGAGCAGTACTTC; CDR3: CSVEGENYEQYF
V: TRBV5-5; J: TRBJ1-5; D: TRBD1; size: -; DNA: TGTGCCAGCAGCTTGTCGCCAGGGGGGGGTCAGCCCCAGCATTTT; CDR3: CASSLSPGGGQPQHF
V: TRBV9; J: TRBJ2-5; D: TRBD1; size: few; DNA: TGTGCCAGCAGCGAGGACAGGGAGACCCAGTACTTC; CDR3: CASSEDRETQYF
V: TRBV5-1; J: TRBJ2-5; D: -; size: -; DNA: TGCGCCAGCAGCTTGGTACAGGGATGGGGGACCCAGTACTTC; CDR3: CASSLVQGWGTQYF
V: TRBV20-1; J: TRBJ2-3; D: -; size: few; DNA: TGCAGTGCTAGAGATCCCCTCGGTAGCACAGATACGCAGTATTTT; CDR3: CSARDPLGSTDTQYF
V: TRBV10-3; J: TRBJ1-1; D: -; size: many; DNA: TGTGCCATCAGAATACAGGAGAACACTGAAGCTTTCTTT; CDR3: CAIRIQENTEAFF
V: TRBV2; J: TRBJ1-6; D: -; size: -; DNA: TGTGCCAGCGAAAGAGGGACGGTGAATTCACCCCTCCACTTT; CDR3: CASERGTVNSPLHF
V: TRBV6-1; J: TRBJ2-7; D: -; size: few; DNA: TGTGCCAGCAGTGATTGGTGGGAACTTTCGGTTTACGAGCAGTACTTC; CDR3: CASSDWWELSVYEQYF
V: TRBV29-1; J: TRBJ2-7; D: -; size: few; DNA: TGCAGCGTTGAACAGGGGAGAAACCCCTACGAGCAGTACTTC; CDR3: CSVEQGRNPYEQYF
V: TRBV2; J: TRBJ2-3; D: TRBD2; size: -; DNA: TGTGCCAGCAGTGCCGGACTAGCGAGCCCATCCTCTAAGGCGCAGTATTTT; CDR3: CASSAGLASPSSKAQYF
V: TRBV29-1; J: TRBJ1-4; D: -; size: many; DNA: TGCAGCGTTGCAACTAATGAAAAACTGTTTTTT; CDR3: CSVATNEKLFF
V: TRBV29-1; J: TRBJ2-1; D: -; size: few; DNA: TGCAGCGCCCGAGGGGGGGCGCATGAGCAGTTCTTC; CDR3: CSARGGAHEQFF
V: TRBV2; J: TRBJ1-6; D: -; size: few; DNA: TGTGCCAGCACAAAAGACTCCGGTCCCCAGAATTCACCCCTCCACTTT; CDR3: CASTKDSGPQNSPLHF
V: TRBV3-1; J: TRBJ2-1; D: -; size: once; DNA: TGTGCCAGCACCCACCAGCCACAGACTTGGGATGAGCAGTTCTTC; CDR3: CASTHQPQTWDEQFF
V: TRBV6-5; J: TRBJ2-3; D: TRBD2; size: few; DNA: TGTGCCAGCAGTTACGCGGGAGGGGGGACAGATACGCAGTATTTT; CDR3: CASSYAGGGTDTQYF
V: TRBV7-6; J: TRBJ2-7; D: TRBD2; size: -; DNA: TGTGCCAGCAGCCTCCCTAGCGGGAGCCCGAGGGAGCAGTACTTC; CDR3: CASSLPSGSPREQYF
V: TRBV6-5; J: TRBJ1-2; D: -; size: many; DNA: TGTGCCAGCAGTTACTCAGGTCAGGCGGATAACTATGGCTACACCTTC; CDR3: CASSYSGQADNYGYTF
V: TRBV29-1; J: TRBJ2-1; D: -; size: -; DNA: TGCAGCGTTGATCGAGGAAACAATGAGCAGTTCTTC; CDR3: CSVDRGNNEQFF
V: TRBV7-9; J: TRBJ1-1; D: -; size: few; DNA: TGTGCCAGCAGCTTAGGGGACCCAGGACTGAACACTGAAGCTTTCTTT; CDR3: CASSLGDPGLNTEAFF
V: TRBV5-5; J: TRBJ2-7; D: -; size: few; DNA: TGTGCCAGCAGCTTACATAGCCACGAGCAGTACTTC; CDR3: CASSLHSHEQYF
V: TRBV6-1; J: TRBJ2-4; D: -; size: -; DNA: TGTGCCAGCATATCCGAAGGGCGGGGAGGTCTAGCCAAAAACATTCAGTACTTC; CDR3: CASISEGRGGLAKNIQYF
V: TRBV12-3/TRBV12-4; J: TRBJ1-1; D: TRBD1; size: -; DNA: TGTGCCAGCAGTATGACAGGGGGCGTGGCTGAAGCTTTCTTT; CDR3: CASSMTGGVAEAFF
V: TRBV7-3; J: TRBJ2-2; D: TRBD2; size: many; DNA: TGTGCCAGCAGCTCTTCCCTAGCGGGAGCCGGGGAGCTGTTTTTT; CDR3: CASSSSLAGAGELFF
V: TRBV2; J: TRBJ2-2; D: -; size: few; DNA: TGTGCCAGCAACGCCTTTTCCGGTACCGGGGAGCTGTTTTTT; CDR3: CASNAFSGTGELFF
V: TRBV7-2; J: TRBJ1-2; D: TRBD1; size: few; DNA: TGTGCCAGCAGCTTACACAGGGGAGAGGGCTACACCTTC; CDR3: CASSLHRGEGYTF
V: TRBV5-1; J: TRBJ2-3; D: TRBD2; size: few; DNA: TGCGCCAGCAGCCCGGGAAACTTCCTAGCGGGACCAGATACGCAGTATTTT; CDR3: CASSPGNFLAGPDTQYF
V: TRBV28; J: TRBJ1-2; D: TRBD1; size: few; DNA: TGTGCCAGCAGGACAGGGATCTATGGCTACACCTTC; CDR3: CASRTGIYGYTF
V: TRBV3-1; J: TRBJ2-5; D: -; size: few; DNA: TGTGCCAGCAGCCGGCTCTTGGTACCGGGGGAGACCCAGTACTTC; CDR3: CASSRLLVPGETQYF
V: TRBV5-1; J: TRBJ1-2; D: -; size: few; DNA: TGCGCCAGCAGCTTGGGGTCGGGTAGCGATGGCTACACCTTC; CDR3: CASSLGSGSDGYTF
V: TRBV6-1; J: TRBJ2-1; D: TRBD1; size: many; DNA: TGTGCCAGCAGTAAGACAGGGTTGGGTGAGCAGTTCTTC; CDR3: CASSKTGLGEQFF